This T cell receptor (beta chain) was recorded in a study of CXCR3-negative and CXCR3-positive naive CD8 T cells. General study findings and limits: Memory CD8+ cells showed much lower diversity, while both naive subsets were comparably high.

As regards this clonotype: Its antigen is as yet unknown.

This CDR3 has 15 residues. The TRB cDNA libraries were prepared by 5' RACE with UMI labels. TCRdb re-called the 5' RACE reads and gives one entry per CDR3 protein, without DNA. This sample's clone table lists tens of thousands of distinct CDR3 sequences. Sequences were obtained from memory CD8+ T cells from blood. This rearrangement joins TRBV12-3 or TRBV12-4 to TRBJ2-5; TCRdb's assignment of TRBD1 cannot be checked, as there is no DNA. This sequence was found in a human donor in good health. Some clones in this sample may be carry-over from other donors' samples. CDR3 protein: CASSPGDSYQETQYF.